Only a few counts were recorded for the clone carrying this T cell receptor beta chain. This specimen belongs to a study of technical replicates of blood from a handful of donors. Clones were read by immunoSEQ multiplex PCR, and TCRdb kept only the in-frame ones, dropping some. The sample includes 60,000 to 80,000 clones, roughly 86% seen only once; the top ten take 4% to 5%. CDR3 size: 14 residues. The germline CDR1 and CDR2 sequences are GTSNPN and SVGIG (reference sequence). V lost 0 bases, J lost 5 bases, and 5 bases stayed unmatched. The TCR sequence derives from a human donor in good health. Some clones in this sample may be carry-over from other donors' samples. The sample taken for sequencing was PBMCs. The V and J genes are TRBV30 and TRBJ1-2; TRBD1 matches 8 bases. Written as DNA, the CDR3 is TGTGCCTGGAGTGTACCCAGGGGGCTGTATGGCTACACCTTC. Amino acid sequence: CAWSVPRGLYGYTF.